The 21 T cell receptor beta chains below come from one sample, sequenced in a study of somatic mutations in cytotoxic T cells in rheumatoid arthritis. Assay used: immunoSEQ multiplex PCR; TCRdb lists only in-frame clones, some missing. The sample lists 400 to 500 clones, around 90% seen once, with more than 8.5% in the top ten. Sequenced input: CD8+ T cells sorted from blood. These receptors were taken from a woman between 70 and 85 years old with rheumatoid arthritis.

This clone was observed a few times. The chain is built from TRBV9 and TRBJ2-5; TRBD2 aligns across 13 bases. V trimming: 0 bases; J trimming: 4 bases; junction bases outside the gene matches: 3. The germline V gene has CDR1 SGDLS and CDR2 YYNGEE. This CDR3 spans 16 amino acids. CDR3 in DNA: TGTGCCAGCAGCGTAGGGTGGACTAGCGGGAGAGAGACCCAGTACTTC. It is translated as CASSVGWTSGRETQYF.

The chain couples TRBV28 to TRBJ1-5; a possible D gene is TRBD1 (5 bases). The CDR3 spans 14 residues. Per germline, CDR1 MDHEN and CDR2 SYDVKM. The V and J ends lost 7 bases and 0 bases respectively, with 10 bases between them. The CDR3 bases are TGTGCCAGCACTAAGGGGTATAGCAATCAGCCCCAGCATTTT. It translates to CASTKGYSNQPQHF.

This clone was counted once. V gene TRBV9 combines with J gene TRBJ1-2; D uncertain. V lost 0 bases and J lost 4, with 13 bases in between. Germline V gene lookup returns CDR1 SGDLS and CDR2 YYNGEE. The CDR3 has 15 amino acids. The CDR3 sequence is CASSVGSTNSYGYTF. The CDR3 DNA reads TGTGCCAGCAGCGTAGGGTCGACAAATTCCTATGGCTACACCTTC.

This chain joins TRBV9 and TRBJ2-3; 9 nucleotides match TRBD2. Trimming took 4 bases from V and 4 from J; bases not matched to a gene: 7. Germline CDR1 and CDR2: SGDLS and YYNGEE. The CDR3 covers 15 residues. CDR3 residues: CASSPLAGLSDTQYF. The CDR3 nucleotides read TGTGCCAGCAGCCCTCTAGCGGGACTCTCAGATACGCAGTATTTT.

V gene TRBV6-5 combines with J gene TRBJ2-1; 8 positions agree with TRBD2. V shed 0 bases and J 14 bases; nucleotides not matched to a gene: 6. The CDR3 spans 13 residues. In germline, CDR1 is MNHEY, CDR2 SVGAGI. The CDR3, as DNA: TGTGCCAGCAGTTACTCCGGGGGGGGGAGGGAGTTCTTC. Its protein product is CASSYSGGGREFF.

The V gene is TRBV9, the J gene TRBJ1-2; 12 bases agree with TRBD1. The CDR3 sequence is 15 residues long. CDR1 is SGDLS and CDR2 is YYNGEE in the germline V gene. V gave up 3 bases and J gave up 3 bases; unmatched junction bases: 3. The CDR3: CASSGGTGGYYGYTF. CDR3 DNA sequence: TGTGCCAGCAGCGGGGGGACAGGGGGCTACTATGGCTACACCTTC. The variable domain in full, completed from reference TRBV9 and TRBJ1-2, reads DSGVTQTPKHLITATGQRVTLRCSPRSGDLSVYWYQQSLDQGLQFLIQYYNGEERAKGNILERFSAQQFPDLHSELNLSSLELGDSALYFCASSGGTGGYYGYTFGSGTRLTVV.

In this sample, this clone turned up once. V and J are TRBV9 and TRBJ2-5, with 10 bases aligning to TRBD2. The J call is doubtful: the DNA matches TRBJ2-7 better. The CDR3 length is 15 residues. The germline gives CDR1 SGDLS, CDR2 YYNGEE. CDR3 protein: CASSVLAGDSYEQYF. As DNA, the CDR3 is TGTGCCAGCAGCGTACTAGCGGGGGACTCCTACGAGCAGTACTTC.

The V gene is TRBV9, the J gene TRBJ2-5, with TRBD2 as a possible D gene (6 bases). CDR1 and CDR2 from the germline V gene are SGDLS and YYNGEE. The CDR3 consists of 14 residues. V lost 5 bases, J lost 6 bases, and 17 bases lay in between. The CDR3 loop reads CASSVDYRGKTQYF. The CDR3 DNA reads as TGTGCCAGCAGTGTGGACTATCGGGGTAAGACCCAGTACTTC. Full variable domain (outside the CDR3, taken from reference TRBV9 and TRBJ2-5): DSGVTQTPKHLITATGQRVTLRCSPRSGDLSVYWYQQSLDQGLQFLIQYYNGEERAKGNILERFSAQQFPDLHSELNLSSLELGDSALYFCASSVDYRGKTQYFGPGTRLLVL.

The chain links TRBV9 to TRBJ1-1, with D perhaps matching TRBD1 (5 bases). The CDR3 is 16 amino acids. The V end lost 2 bases, the J end lost 2 bases, and 16 bases lay between the germline ends. Germline loops: CDR1 SGDLS, CDR2 YYNGEE. CDR3 residues: CASSVPLDSDNTEAFF. The DNA of the CDR3 is TGTGCCAGCAGCGTTCCCCTTGACAGCGATAACACTGAAGCTTTCTTT.

The genes are TRBV9 and TRBJ2-3; 12 bases match TRBD2. After removal of 4 bases from V and 2 bases from J, the junction contained 14 bases not matched to a gene. In germline, CDR1 is SGDLS, CDR2 YYNGEE. This CDR3 contains 19 residues. CDR3 DNA: TGTGCCAGCAGCCCGTACGTGGCTAGCGGGGGGGCTACCACAGATACGCAGTATTTT. Translated: CASSPYVASGGATTDTQYF.

The rearrangement joins TRBV9 to TRBJ2-7; unclear D gene. From germline, CDR1 is SGDLS and CDR2 YYNGEE. V dropped 3 bases and J dropped 5 bases, with 15 bases sitting between them. This CDR3 spans 14 amino acids. The CDR3, as DNA: TGTGCCAGCAGCGCCGGGTCCCGGTTAGACGAGCAGTACTTC. This translates into CASSAGSRLDEQYF. Supplemented by reference TRBV9 and TRBJ2-7, the full variable domain reads DSGVTQTPKHLITATGQRVTLRCSPRSGDLSVYWYQQSLDQGLQFLIQYYNGEERAKGNILERFSAQQFPDLHSELNLSSLELGDSALYFCASSAGSRLDEQYFGPGTRLTVT.

The chain carries TRBV6-4 and TRBJ2-5; TRBD2 matches at 10 bases. The CDR3 has 17 residues. The V gene's germline CDR1 is MRHNA and CDR2 SNTAGT. The ends lost 0 bases at V and 2 bases at J; junction bases unmatched: 6. The CDR3 is CASSDSRLAGEQETQYF. CDR3 DNA: TGTGCCAGCAGTGACTCGAGGCTAGCGGGAGAACAAGAGACCCAGTACTTC.

The table lists this clone with a count of one. The V and J genes are TRBV9 and TRBJ2-7; D is undetermined. Trimming took 0 bases from V and 1 from J, leaving 8 bases between them. The CDR3 is 14 amino acids. Germline lookup yields CDR1 SGDLS and CDR2 YYNGEE. CDR3 coding DNA: TGTGCCAGCAGCGTAGGGGCCGTTTCCTACGAGCAGTACTTC. This translates into CASSVGAVSYEQYF.

This clone was observed a single time. The gene calls are TRBV9 and TRBJ1-4; 11 bases agree with TRBD1. The CDR3 covers 18 residues. Germline CDR1 and CDR2: SGDLS and YYNGEE. V dropped 0 bases and J dropped 2; count of bases not matched to a gene: 6. The CDR3 loop is CASSVDRDRGATNEKLFF. The CDR3 coding sequence is TGTGCCAGCAGCGTAGATCGGGACAGGGGGGCTACTAATGAAAAACTGTTTTTT.

The DNA for the CDR3 is TGTGCCAGCAGCGGAGGTAGTATTTCGCAGTTCTTC. Its protein product is CASSGGSISQFF. The V and J genes are TRBV9 and TRBJ2-1; D call uncertain. The germline V and J ends were trimmed by 3 bases and 12 bases, with 13 bases remaining between them. Per germline, CDR1 SGDLS and CDR2 YYNGEE. The CDR3 covers 12 residues.

Comment on this clone: One junction end disagrees with the germline gene, perhaps due to a read error. This rearrangement joins TRBV9 to TRBJ1-1, with D possibly matching TRBD1 (6 bases). Germline V gives CDR1 SGDLS, CDR2 YYNGEE. This CDR3 has 14 amino acids. The CDR3 here is CAGSVDQGYTEAFF. The CDR3 region has the DNA TGTGCCGGCAGCGTAGACCAGGGGTACACTGAAGCTTTCTTT.

With regard to this clone: A junction end diverges from the germline sequence, so it may reflect a read error. The chain joins TRBV9 to TRBJ2-2; tentative D call: TRBD2 (7 bases). Per germline, CDR1 SGDLS and CDR2 YYNGEE. The CDR3 length is 14 residues. In DNA form, the CDR3 reads TGTGCCGGCAGTCGGGGGGCAAGTACCGGGGAGCTGTTTTTT. This sequence encodes CAGSRGASTGELFF.

This clone was seen a single time. The rearrangement uses TRBV9 and TRBJ2-1, with 10 bases matching TRBD2. Trimming at V came to 4 bases and at J to 7 bases, leaving 5 bases not matched to a gene. Per germline, CDR1 SGDLS and CDR2 YYNGEE. This CDR3 spans 14 amino acids. The CDR3 protein is CASSPSGGGNEQFF. Here the CDR3 DNA reads TGTGCCAGCAGCCCAAGCGGGGGGGGAAATGAGCAGTTCTTC.

The chain employs TRBV10-3 and TRBJ2-7; no firm D call. The CDR3 runs to 13 residues. Trimming left V 7 bases short and J 2 bases short, with 12 bases between. Germline assignment: CDR1 ENHRY and CDR2 SYGVKD. The DNA of the CDR3 is TGTGCCATCACGACTGGCGGAACCTACGAGCAGTACTTC. Its protein is CAITTGGTYEQYF.

J is TRBJ1-2 and V is TRBV9; tentative D call: TRBD1 (5 bases). The CDR3 runs to 12 residues. The V end lost 6 bases, the J end lost 5 bases, and 11 bases lay between the germline ends. CDR1 and CDR2 from the germline V gene are SGDLS and YYNGEE. The CDR3 loop reads CASTPGGYGYTF. The CDR3 coding sequence is TGTGCCAGCACCCCGGGGGGGTATGGCTACACCTTC.

V and J are TRBV9 and TRBJ2-2; no clear D gene. CDR1 and CDR2 (germline): SGDLS, YYNGEE. With 3 bases removed from V and 6 bases from J, the gap between germline ends came to 6 bases. This CDR3 region has 12 residues. The CDR3 loop is CASSATAGELFF. The CDR3 coding sequence is TGTGCCAGCAGCGCAACAGCCGGGGAGCTGTTTTTT.